One sample yielded the 32 T cell receptor beta chains listed below, sequenced in a study of T cell responses to AZD1222 COVID-19 vaccine. Measured with immunoSEQ multiplex PCR; TCRdb has only the in-frame clones, and not every one. The profile shows approximately 160,000 clones, around 89% of them singletons. The specimen was peripheral blood, collected on day 0 of AZD1222 vaccination. Receptor source: an adult in good health.

The genes are TRBV23-1 and TRBJ2-3; 10 bases match TRBD2. TRBV23-1 is known as an ORF, though its function is uncertain. Trimming removed 0 bases from V and 5 bases from J; junction bases left unmatched: 5. The CDR3 has 16 residues. The DNA of the CDR3 is TGCGCCAGCAGTCAATCGGCGAGCGGGAGGGGAGATACGCAGTATTTT. The encoded protein is CASSQSASGRGDTQYF.

The V and J genes are TRBV6-2 or TRBV6-3 and TRBJ1-5, with D unresolved. Germline CDR1 reads MNHEY; CDR2 reads SVGEGT. The CDR3 is made up of 12 amino acids. V was trimmed by 5 bases and J by 4 bases, leaving 6 bases between them. CDR3 nucleotide sequence: TGTGCCAGCAGTACTTGGAATCAGCCCCAGCATTTT. Protein sequence: CASSTWNQPQHF.

J is TRBJ1-2 and V is TRBV5-4, with TRBD1 identical over 9 bases. The germline CDR1 and CDR2 sequences are SGHNT and YYREEE (reference sequence). The V segment lost 0 bases and the J segment 4 bases; nucleotides outside the gene matches: 13. There are 18 residues in the CDR3. The CDR3, as DNA: TGTGCCAGCAGCTTGGAACAGGGGGCCCTTTTCGCCTCCTATGGCTACACCTTC. As protein: CASSLEQGALFASYGYTF.

The V and J genes are TRBV28 and TRBJ2-1; 10 nucleotides line up with TRBD2. The J segment lost 8 bases and the V segment lost 2 bases, leaving 18 bases of the junction unmatched. The CDR3 runs 19 residues. The germline gives CDR1 MDHEN, CDR2 SYDVKM. The CDR3 loop is CASSLGASGSVKSGDEQFF. In nucleotides, the CDR3 is TGTGCCAGCAGTTTAGGCGCTAGCGGGAGTGTGAAGTCCGGGGATGAGCAGTTCTTC.

The chain links TRBV28 to TRBJ2-2; D is uncertain. The CDR3 is made up of 11 amino acids. V lost 4 bases and J lost 5, with 2 bases in between. In germline, CDR1 is MDHEN, CDR2 SYDVKM. The CDR3 sequence: CASSSTGELFF. The CDR3 DNA sequence: TGTGCCAGCAGTTCTACCGGGGAGCTGTTTTTT.

The J gene is TRBJ1-1, the V gene TRBV19, with TRBD1 as a possible D gene (6 bases). V was shortened by 5 bases and J by 3 bases, with 16 bases between the two germline ends. This CDR3 is 15 amino acids long. Germline-derived CDR1 and CDR2 are LNHDA and SQIVND (reference sequence). The CDR3 here is CASSSRGRGDTEAFF. In DNA, the CDR3 is TGTGCCAGTAGTTCCCGGGGGCGCGGGGACACTGAAGCTTTCTTT.

The genes are TRBV4-1 and TRBJ2-3; perhaps TRBD1 as D (5 bases). The V gene's germline CDR1 is MGHRA and CDR2 YSYEKL. The CDR3 covers 15 residues. V dropped 1 base and J dropped 4 bases, with 12 bases sitting between them. The CDR3 loop reads CASSQGREGADTQYF. The CDR3 DNA reads TGCGCCAGCAGCCAAGGAAGGGAAGGGGCAGATACGCAGTATTTT.

The chain employs TRBV6-5 and TRBJ1-2; TRBD1 matches at 8 bases. CDR3 size: 15 residues. Germline CDR1 is MNHEY and CDR2 is SVGAGI. The ends lost 6 bases at V and 8 bases at J; junction bases unmatched: 14. The CDR3 DNA reads as TGTGCCAGCAGCCGCCGGACAGGGAGTGAGAACGGCTACACCTTC. It yields the protein CASSRRTGSENGYTF.

The chain links TRBV30 to TRBJ1-5; a possible D gene is TRBD1 (5 bases). This CDR3 has 14 amino acids. Germline CDR1 GTSNPN, CDR2 SVGIG (reference sequence). V was pared by 1 base and J by 7 bases, with 14 bases between. The CDR3 here is CAWSDVGVNQPQHF. As DNA, the CDR3 is TGTGCCTGGAGTGACGTGGGGGTCAACCAGCCCCAGCATTTT.

The V gene is TRBV4-2, the J gene TRBJ2-1; D gene unclear. The CDR3 extends over 12 amino acids. Germline CDR1 is LGHNA and CDR2 is YNFKEQ. Trimming removed 0 bases from V and 10 bases from J, with 7 bases in between. This CDR3 is CASSQELREQFF. For the CDR3, the DNA is TGTGCCAGCAGCCAAGAGCTTCGGGAGCAGTTCTTC.

The chain joins TRBV5-1 to TRBJ2-7; maybe TRBD1 (6 bases). With 3 bases removed from V and 7 bases from J, the gap between germline ends came to 14 bases. CDR1 SGHRS and CDR2 YFSETQ come from the germline V gene. The CDR3 consists of 13 residues. CDR3 sequence reads: CASSWDTPGEQYF. For the CDR3, the DNA is TGCGCCAGCAGCTGGGACACTCCGGGGGAGCAGTACTTC.

CDR3 sequence: CATSRESSYNEQFF. The CDR3 nucleotides read TGTGCCACCTCGCGGGAAAGCTCCTACAATGAGCAGTTCTTC. This sequence joins TRBV24-1 and TRBJ2-1; the D gene is possibly TRBD2 (6 bases). V lost 9 bases and J 0 bases, leaving 11 bases between the germline ends. Per the germline V gene, CDR1 is KGHDR and CDR2 is SFDVKD. The CDR3 is 14 residues long.

The V gene is TRBV12-3 or TRBV12-4, the J gene TRBJ1-2; D ambiguous. V was cut by 7 bases and J by 2 bases, with 11 bases left in between. The CDR3 covers 13 residues. The DNA of the CDR3 is TGTGCCAGCACCTTGAGGCCAAACTATGGCTACACCTTC. Translation: CASTLRPNYGYTF.

This chain joins TRBV7-2 and TRBJ2-7; D remains unclear. The CDR3 covers 12 residues. V gave up 2 bases and J gave up 7 bases, with 9 bases separating them. CDR1 SGHTA and CDR2 FQGNSA come from the germline V gene. The CDR3 DNA reads as TGTGCCAGCAGCTTAAGGCCGGAAGAGCAGTACTTC. Translated, it gives CASSLRPEEQYF. The whole variable domain, filled in from reference TRBV7-2 and TRBJ2-7, reads GAGVSQSPSNKVTEKGKDVELRCDPISGHTALYWYRQSLGQGLEFLIYFQGNSAPDKSGLPSDRFSAERTGGSVSTLTIQRTQQEDSAVYLCASSLRPEEQYFGPGTRLTVT.

CDR3 loop: CASSLVQNTGELFF. In DNA form, the CDR3 reads TGTGCCAGCAGCTTGGTCCAAAACACCGGGGAGCTGTTTTTT. The chain combines TRBV5-4 with TRBJ2-2; D gene uncertain. Between the trimmed V and J ends, which lost 0 bases and 2 bases, there was a span of 5 bases. Germline V gene sequence: CDR1 SGHNT, CDR2 YYREEE (reference sequence). CDR3 length: 14 residues.

The chain is built from TRBV27 and TRBJ1-5, with D possibly TRBD1 on 6 matching bases. The length of the CDR3 is 14 residues. Between the trimmed V and J ends, which lost 6 bases and 2 bases, there was a span of 11 bases. Germline V gives CDR1 MNHEY, CDR2 SMNVEV (reference sequence). CDR3 protein: CASRPTGRNQPQHF. CDR3 coding DNA: TGTGCCAGCAGGCCGACAGGACGCAATCAGCCCCAGCATTTT.

This chain connects TRBV19 to TRBJ1-6, with no clear D. The CDR3 has 14 amino acids. Germline V gene lookup returns CDR1 LNHDA and CDR2 SQIVND (reference sequence). Trimming removed 7 bases at V and 0 bases at J, with 7 bases between. CDR3 in amino acids: CASTGRSYNSPLHF. The CDR3 bases are TGTGCCAGTACCGGCCGCTCCTATAATTCACCCCTCCACTTT. Full variable domain (missing parts from reference TRBV19 and TRBJ1-6): DGGITQSPKYLFRKEGQNVTLSCEQNLNHDAMYWYRQDPGQGLRLIYYSQIVNDFQKGDIAEGYSVSREKKESFPLTVTSAQKNPTAFYLCASTGRSYNSPLHFGNGTRLTVT.

This chain uses TRBV7-9 with TRBJ1-2; 7 nucleotides match TRBD1. With V trimmed by 5 bases and J by 8 bases, 26 bases remained unmatched. CDR3 length: 19 residues. Germline loops: CDR1 SEHNR, CDR2 FQNEAQ (reference sequence). In DNA form, the CDR3 reads TGTGCCAGCAGCCGTACCCGGGAGCTCGCAGGGGGGTTATCTTCAGGCTACACCTTC. This translates into CASSRTRELAGGLSSGYTF.

V and J are TRBV6-1 and TRBJ2-7; weak D call: TRBD1 (5 bases). Germline values: CDR1 MNHNS, CDR2 SASEGT. Between the trimmed V and J ends, which lost 3 bases and 5 bases, there was a span of 14 bases. CDR3 length: 14 residues. CDR3: CASSEPSRGDEQYF. Written as DNA, the CDR3 is TGTGCCAGCAGTGAGCCCAGTAGGGGTGACGAGCAGTACTTC.

The chain joins TRBV9 to TRBJ1-1; no reliable D call. Germline CDR1 and CDR2: SGDLS and YYNGEE. This CDR3 is built from 13 residues. V gave up 0 bases and J gave up 8 bases, with 11 bases separating them. CDR3 nucleotide sequence: TGTGCCAGCAGCGTAGACATATTTGGGGAAGCTTTCTTT. This encodes CASSVDIFGEAFF.

In the case of this clone: At one end the junction does not follow the germline gene, possibly because of a read error. The chain's CDR3 is CASSPGHTYEQYF. CDR3 coding DNA: TGTGCTAGCAGCCCGGGTCACACCTACGAGCAGTACTTC. The chain carries TRBV7-7 and TRBJ2-7; D unresolved. Germline V gene sequence: CDR1 SSHAT, CDR2 FNYEAQ (reference sequence). The CDR3 is made up of 13 amino acids.

Comments on this clone: Other DNA sequences in this sample translate to the same CDR3. This chain uses TRBV29-1 with TRBJ1-2, with no clear D. The ends were cut back, 1 base at V and 8 bases at J, with 8 bases in the middle. This CDR3 is 11 amino acids long. Germline CDR1 SQVTM, CDR2 ANQGSEA. The CDR3 here is CSVEVVGGYTF. CDR3 nucleotides: TGCAGCGTTGAAGTCGTTGGCGGCTACACCTTC.

The V call is TRBV7-9, the J call TRBJ2-3, with D perhaps given as TRBD1 or TRBD2 (6 bases each). Germline V gives CDR1 SEHNR, CDR2 FQNEAQ (reference sequence). The V end lost 5 bases, the J end lost 0 bases, and 18 bases lay between the germline ends. The CDR3 consists of 17 residues. The CDR3 here is CASSPALEGESTDTQYF. For the CDR3, the DNA is TGTGCCAGCAGCCCAGCCCTGGAGGGGGAGAGCACAGATACGCAGTATTTT.

This clone was counted at least ten times. The chain is built from TRBV3-1 (or the pseudogene TRBV3-2) and TRBJ1-2; D gene ambiguous. The CDR3 length is 15 residues. Germline CDR1 reads LGHDT; CDR2 reads YNNKEL (reference sequence). V was clipped by 1 base and J by 6 bases, with 15 bases between them. CDR3 region: CASSQGSALVHGYTF. CDR3 nucleotides: TGTGCCAGCAGCCAAGGGTCAGCTCTGGTACATGGCTACACCTTC.

CDR3 bases: TGTGCCAGCGGGGGGACTAGCGGGAATTCCTACGAGCAGTACTTC. The encoded protein is CASGGTSGNSYEQYF. J is TRBJ2-7 and V is TRBV28; 13 nucleotides match TRBD2. Germline loops: CDR1 MDHEN, CDR2 SYDVKM. The ends lost 8 bases at V and 1 base at J; junction bases unmatched: 5. The CDR3 sequence is 15 residues long.

This clone came up a few times. The chain recombines TRBV27 with TRBJ2-7; possible D gene TRBD2, 5 bases. Looked up from germline, CDR1 is MNHEY and CDR2 is SMNVEV (reference sequence). V was trimmed by 0 bases and J by 7 bases, leaving 10 bases between them. The CDR3 covers 13 residues. Here the CDR3 DNA reads TGTGCCAGCAGTTTATCCTCGGGATTGGAGCAGTACTTC. Translation: CASSLSSGLEQYF.

The table lists this clone with a few counts. This chain uses TRBV6-1 with TRBJ1-5; TRBD1 agrees at 8 bases. V shed 3 bases, J shed 0 bases, and the junction held 7 bases outside the gene matches. This CDR3 is 17 amino acids long. The germline V gene encodes CDR1 MNHNS and CDR2 SASEGT. CDR3 nucleotides: TGTGCCAGCAGTGACCCAGGGGGCCGTTATAGCAATCAGCCCCAGCATTTT. As protein: CASSDPGGRYSNQPQHF.

The rearrangement uses TRBV30 and TRBJ1-4; D is unclear. The germline V gene encodes CDR1 GTSNPN and CDR2 SVGIG (reference sequence). V was cut by 4 bases and J by 8 bases, with 17 bases left in between. The CDR3 extends over 14 amino acids. CDR3 residues: CAWTIPGVREKLFF. The CDR3 DNA reads TGTGCCTGGACCATCCCCGGGGTACGCGAAAAACTGTTTTTT.

In this sample, this clone turned up a few times. This sequence joins TRBV11-3 and TRBJ2-3, with a weak D call TRBD2 (5 bases). This CDR3 has 14 amino acids. V lost 5 bases and J 2 bases, leaving 11 bases between the germline ends. Germline V gene sequence: CDR1 SGHNT, CDR2 YENEEA. The CDR3 DNA reads as TGTGCCAGCAGCGCTGGACTTTTCACAGATACGCAGTATTTT. Residues: CASSAGLFTDTQYF.

The V and J genes are TRBV30 and TRBJ1-6; D not certain. Germline V gene sequence: CDR1 GTSNPN, CDR2 SVGIG (reference sequence). Between the trimmed V and J ends, which lost 2 bases and 9 bases, there was a span of 8 bases. This CDR3 comprises 12 residues. The CDR3 loop is CAWSSDRSPLHF. The CDR3 DNA reads as TGTGCCTGGAGTTCAGACCGTTCACCCCTCCACTTT.

This clone was counted many times. This sample includes further DNA sequences coding for the same CDR3. This sequence joins TRBV4-2 and TRBJ2-7; D possibly uses TRBD1 or TRBD2 (5 bases each). V gave up 1 base and J gave up 2 bases, with 12 bases separating them. CDR1 is LGHNA and CDR2 is YNFKEQ in the germline V gene. The CDR3 is 15 amino acids. The CDR3 loop reads CASSQVGTGPYEQYF. The CDR3, as DNA: TGTGCCAGCAGCCAAGTTGGGACGGGCCCCTACGAGCAGTACTTC.

This rearrangement joins TRBV7-2 to TRBJ2-3, with D tentatively TRBD2 (6 bases). The CDR3 is 12 amino acids. The V end was cut by 5 bases, the J end by 5 bases, with 8 bases between. From germline, CDR1 is SGHTA and CDR2 FQGNSA. The CDR3 here is CASSPGGDTQYF. The CDR3, as DNA: TGTGCCAGCAGCCCCGGGGGAGATACGCAGTATTTT.